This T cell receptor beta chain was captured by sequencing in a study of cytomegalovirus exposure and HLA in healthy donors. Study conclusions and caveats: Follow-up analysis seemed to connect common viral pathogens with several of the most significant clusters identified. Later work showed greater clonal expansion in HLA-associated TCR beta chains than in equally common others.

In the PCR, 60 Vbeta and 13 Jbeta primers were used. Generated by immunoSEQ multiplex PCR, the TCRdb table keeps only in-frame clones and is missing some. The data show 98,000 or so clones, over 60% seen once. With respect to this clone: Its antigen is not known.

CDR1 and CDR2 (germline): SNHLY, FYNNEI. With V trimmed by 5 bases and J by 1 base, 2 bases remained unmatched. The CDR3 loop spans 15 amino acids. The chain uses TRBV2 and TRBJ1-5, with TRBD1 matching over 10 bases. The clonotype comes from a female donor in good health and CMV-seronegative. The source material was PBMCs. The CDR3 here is CASSRDRGSNQPQHF. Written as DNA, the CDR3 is TGTGCCAGCAGTCGGGACAGGGGCAGCAATCAGCCCCAGCATTTT.